Below, one T cell receptor (beta chain) is given with its context. The sample belongs to a study of regulatory T cells in long-lasting Graves disease. HTBI primers from iRepertoire and Arm-PCR of CDR3 regions yielded the TCR beta libraries. Each CDR3 protein gets one entry after TCRdb re-called the multiplex PCR reads with MiXCR. The table lists approximately 560,000 distinct CDR3 sequences, 15% to 20% of them singletons. Time point of the sample: newly diagnosed GD, antithyroid drugs for less than 3 months. Making the TCR library involved RNA that had been extracted from PBMCs. Germline V gene sequence: CDR1 LNHDA, CDR2 SQIVND (reference sequence). The CDR3 length is 14 residues. Trimming left V 5 bases short and J 1 base short, with 11 bases between. The same sample was also studied in work on T cells in Graves' hyperthyroidism and ophthalmopathy. From that paper: These patients, aged 18 to 65, had recently diagnosed hyperthyroidism lasting under 2 months.

The rearrangement links TRBV19 to TRBJ1-1; D not certain. The sample consisted of peripheral blood mononuclear cells (PBMCs), taken at new diagnosis, from a patient treated with antithyroid drugs. This clonotype was sampled from a young man with Graves disease. The CDR3 spells CASSPQIANTEAFF. The DNA for the CDR3 is TGTGCCAGTAGTCCCCAGATAGCGAACACTGAAGCTTTCTTT.